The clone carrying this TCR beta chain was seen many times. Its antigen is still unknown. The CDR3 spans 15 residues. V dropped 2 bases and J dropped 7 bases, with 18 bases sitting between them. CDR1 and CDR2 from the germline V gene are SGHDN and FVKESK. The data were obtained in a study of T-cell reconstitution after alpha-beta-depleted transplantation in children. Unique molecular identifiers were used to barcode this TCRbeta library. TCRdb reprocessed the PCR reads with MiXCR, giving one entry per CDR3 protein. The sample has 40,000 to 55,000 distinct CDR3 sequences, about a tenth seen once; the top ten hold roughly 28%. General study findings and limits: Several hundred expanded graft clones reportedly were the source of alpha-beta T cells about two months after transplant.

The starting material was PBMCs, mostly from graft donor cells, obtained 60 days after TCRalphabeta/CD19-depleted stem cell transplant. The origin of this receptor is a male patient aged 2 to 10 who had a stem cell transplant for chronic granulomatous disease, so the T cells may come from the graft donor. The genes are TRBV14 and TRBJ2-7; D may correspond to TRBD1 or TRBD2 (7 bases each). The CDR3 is CASSQYGSQGGEQYF. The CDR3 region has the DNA TGTGCCAGCAGCCAATATGGGTCCCAGGGGGGGGAGCAGTACTTC.